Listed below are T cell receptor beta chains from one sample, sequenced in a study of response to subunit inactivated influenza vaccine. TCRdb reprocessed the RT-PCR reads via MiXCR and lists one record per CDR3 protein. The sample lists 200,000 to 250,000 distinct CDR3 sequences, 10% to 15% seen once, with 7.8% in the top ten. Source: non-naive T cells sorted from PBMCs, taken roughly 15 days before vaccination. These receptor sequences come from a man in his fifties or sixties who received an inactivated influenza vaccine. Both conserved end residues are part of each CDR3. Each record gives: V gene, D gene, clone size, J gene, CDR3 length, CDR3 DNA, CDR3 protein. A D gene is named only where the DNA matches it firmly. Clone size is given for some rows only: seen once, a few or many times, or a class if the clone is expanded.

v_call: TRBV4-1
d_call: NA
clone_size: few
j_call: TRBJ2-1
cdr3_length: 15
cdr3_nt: TGCGCCAGCAGCTCGGGGCAGGGTGCGGTCAATGAGCAGTTCTTC
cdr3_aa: CASSSGQGAVNEQFF

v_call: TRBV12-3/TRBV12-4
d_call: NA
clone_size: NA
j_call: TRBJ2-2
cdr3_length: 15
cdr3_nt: TGTGCCAGCACCCTGGGCTGGGAGAAGGGCGGGGAGCTGTTTTTT
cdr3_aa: CASTLGWEKGGELFF

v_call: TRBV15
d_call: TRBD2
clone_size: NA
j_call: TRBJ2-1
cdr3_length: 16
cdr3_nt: TGTGCCACCAGCGAGGGCGGGGGGGCCTCCTACAATGAGCAGTTCTTC
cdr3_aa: CATSEGGGASYNEQFF

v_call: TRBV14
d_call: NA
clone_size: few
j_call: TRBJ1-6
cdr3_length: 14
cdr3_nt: TGTGCCAGCAGCCAAGTTACAGGGAGCTCACCCCTCCACTTT
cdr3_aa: CASSQVTGSSPLHF

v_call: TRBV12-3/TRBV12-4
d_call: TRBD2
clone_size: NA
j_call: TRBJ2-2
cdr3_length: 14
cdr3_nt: TGTGCCAGCAGTCGGACTAGTTCATCCGGGGAGCTGTTTTTT
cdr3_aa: CASSRTSSSGELFF

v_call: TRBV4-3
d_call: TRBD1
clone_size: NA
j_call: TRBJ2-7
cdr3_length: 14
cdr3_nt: TGCGCCAGCAGCGCTGGACAGGGGGATTACGAGCAGTACTTC
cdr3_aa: CASSAGQGDYEQYF

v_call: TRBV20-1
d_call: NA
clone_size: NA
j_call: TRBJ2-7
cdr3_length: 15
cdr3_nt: TGCAGTGCATTGGGGCCAGGACGGCTAAGAGTCGAGCAGTACTTC
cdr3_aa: CSALGPGRLRVEQYF

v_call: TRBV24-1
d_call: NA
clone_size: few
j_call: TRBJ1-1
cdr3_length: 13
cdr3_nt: TGTGCCACCAAGGGAGGTGGGAACACTGAAGCTTTCTTT
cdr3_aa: CATKGGGNTEAFF

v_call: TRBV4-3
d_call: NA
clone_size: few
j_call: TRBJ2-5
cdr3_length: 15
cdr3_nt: TGCGCCAGCAGCCAAGACTATGGAAATGGAGAGACCCAGTACTTC
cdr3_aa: CASSQDYGNGETQYF

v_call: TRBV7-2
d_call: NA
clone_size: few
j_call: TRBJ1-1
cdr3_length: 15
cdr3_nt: TGTGCCAGCAGCTTAATGGGACGCCGTGGATCTGAAGCTTTCTTT
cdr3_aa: CASSLMGRRGSEAFF

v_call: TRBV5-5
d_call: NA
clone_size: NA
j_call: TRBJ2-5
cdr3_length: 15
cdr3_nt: TGTGCCAGCAGCTTGGAACACATCCCGAGGGAGACCCAGTACTTC
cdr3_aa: CASSLEHIPRETQYF

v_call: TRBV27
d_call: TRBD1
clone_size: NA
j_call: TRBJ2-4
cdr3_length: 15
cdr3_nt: TGTGCCAGCAGGGGGACAGGGCGCGGGTTAAACATTCAGTACTTC
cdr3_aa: CASRGTGRGLNIQYF

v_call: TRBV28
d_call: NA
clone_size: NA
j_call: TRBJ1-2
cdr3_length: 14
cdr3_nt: TGTGCCATCTCGGAGTCTAAGTGGAACTATGGCTACACCTTC
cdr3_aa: CAISESKWNYGYTF

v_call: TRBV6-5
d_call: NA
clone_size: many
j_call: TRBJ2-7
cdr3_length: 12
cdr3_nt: TGTGCCAGCAGTTACTCGGGGGGTGAGCAGTACTTC
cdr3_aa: CASSYSGGEQYF

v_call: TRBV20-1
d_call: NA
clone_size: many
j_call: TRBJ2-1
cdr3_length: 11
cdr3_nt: TGCAGTGCTAGAGAGGACAATGAGCAGTTCTTC
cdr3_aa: CSAREDNEQFF

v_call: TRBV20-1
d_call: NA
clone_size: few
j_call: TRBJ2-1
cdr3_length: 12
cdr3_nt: TGCAGTGCTGGGGGAAGACCCAATGAGCAGTTCTTC
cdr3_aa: CSAGGRPNEQFF

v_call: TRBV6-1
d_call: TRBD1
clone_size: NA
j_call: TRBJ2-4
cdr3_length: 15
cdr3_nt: TGTGCCGCCGCCTGGGACAGGGTGGCCAAAAACATTCAGTACTTC
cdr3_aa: CAAAWDRVAKNIQYF

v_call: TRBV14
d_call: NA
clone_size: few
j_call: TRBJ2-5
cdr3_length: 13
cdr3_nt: TGTGCCAGCAGCCAAGAGAGGGACGGGACCCAGTACTTC
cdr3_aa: CASSQERDGTQYF

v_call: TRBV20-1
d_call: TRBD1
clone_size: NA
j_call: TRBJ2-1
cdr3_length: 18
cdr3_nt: TGCAGTGCTAGGGGATTTACCCTCAAAGGGACAGGAAACGATGAGCAGTTCTTC
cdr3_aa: CSARGFTLKGTGNDEQFF

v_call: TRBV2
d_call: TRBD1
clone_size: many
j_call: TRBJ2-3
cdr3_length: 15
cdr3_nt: TGTGCCAGCAGTGAAGGGGACAGGGGCACAGATACGCAGTATTTT
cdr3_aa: CASSEGDRGTDTQYF

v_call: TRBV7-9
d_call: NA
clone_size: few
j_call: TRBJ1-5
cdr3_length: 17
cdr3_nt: TGTGCCAGCAGCCCCCGCGAACGTTCGGTAAACAATCAGCCCCAGCATTTT
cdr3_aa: CASSPRERSVNNQPQHF

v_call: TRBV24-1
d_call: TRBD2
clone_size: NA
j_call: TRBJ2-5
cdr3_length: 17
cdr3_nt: TGTGCCACCGGAACCCTCACGGGACTAGCGGGGCGAGAGACCCAGTACTTC
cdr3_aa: CATGTLTGLAGRETQYF

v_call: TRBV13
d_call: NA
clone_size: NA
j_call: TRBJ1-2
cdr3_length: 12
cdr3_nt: TGTGCCAGGGGCCCTGGGCTCGGTTGCTGCACCTTC
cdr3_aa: CARGPGLGCCTF

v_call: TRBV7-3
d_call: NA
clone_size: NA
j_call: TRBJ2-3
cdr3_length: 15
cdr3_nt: TGTGCCAGCAGACGGGGGGGACAGACTACAGATACGCAGTATTTT
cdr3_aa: CASRRGGQTTDTQYF

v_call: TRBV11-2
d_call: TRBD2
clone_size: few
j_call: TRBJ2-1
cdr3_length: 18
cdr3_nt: TGTGCCAGCAGCTTAGAGGGGCTAGCGGGGGGTTCCTACAATGAGCAGTTCTTC
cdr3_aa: CASSLEGLAGGSYNEQFF

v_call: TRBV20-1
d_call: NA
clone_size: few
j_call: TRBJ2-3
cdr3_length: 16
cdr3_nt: TGCTGTGCTAGAGCGTCGGGAGTCGGCAGAACAGATACGCAGTATTTT
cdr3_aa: CCARASGVGRTDTQYF